This TCR beta chain was captured by sequencing in a study of blood T cell repertoires in COVID-19 (dated by TCRdb to the early 2020s). About the investigation overall: Samples from collaborators originated in the United States, Italy and Spain and spanned both the acute and convalescent phases of COVID-19. The prospective study material was composed of cDNA or gDNA derived from T cells, B-cell-depleted T cells, or PBMCs. The dataset comprised deeply sampled blood TCRbeta repertoires from subjects exposed to, actively infected with, or recovered from COVID-19. The repertoires were released in a freely available public database meant as a resource for research on the immune response to SARS-CoV-2. Samples came from the ongoing ImmuneRACE study (first 160 participants) plus 1,254 subjects from 6 global collaborators. Sample metadata almost always included a de-identified subject ID, COVID-19 status, age in years and sex. HLA class I and class II types, where available, came from metadata supplied by the sample provider rather than from assay-based typing.

For CDR1 and CDR2, the germline V gene lists SGDLS and YYNGEE. From its cysteine to its phenylalanine, the CDR3 spans 14 amino acids. The retained sequence is limited to the CDR3, 42 bases, with the frame set at the first base. Relative to germline, V is 4 bases shorter and J is 3 bases shorter, with 12 bases between their ends. TCRbeta CDR3 regions were amplified from genomic DNA by means of the immunoSEQ Assay, a bias-controlled multiplex PCR. Regarding the original processing steps: Nucleated cell counts per sample were estimated from amplification of reference gene primers within the assay. To quantify the absolute abundance of each unique TCRbeta CDR3 rearrangement, sequence reads were collapsed and filtered. Productive Simpson clonality was computed per sample as the square root of Simpson's diversity index over productive rearrangements. Held by TCRdb, this immuneACCESS table contains in-frame sequences only and omits some clones. Under half of the omission traces to an unresolved V gene where checked; the cause of the rest is unknown. V and J calls and clone size are copied from that table; D and trimming were computed from the DNA. For this sample the table gives 150,000 to 200,000 clones, of which 80% to 90% were detected only once. The ten biggest clones cover roughly 8% of the sample.

This clone has only a few counts. There is no known antigen for this receptor. No base qualities exist here, and no much larger clone lies one base off it. The collaborating institutions used their own protocols to collect whole blood in K2EDTA tubes. For TCRbeta analysis, collaborators shipped samples as frozen whole blood, isolated PBMCs, or DNA extracted from either of those sample types. Overall results and qualifications from the work: How much clinical and demographic metadata was included differed by source and by participant, and the metadata was provided uncurated.

Here the chain combines TRBV9 and TRBJ2-3, with TRBD2 tentatively as D gene (6 bases match). The receptor's source is a man aged 55 to 70 with acute or convalescent COVID-19. The specimen sequenced was peripheral blood. The CDR3 protein sequence reads: CASSPGSRTDTQYF. The DNA is as follows: TGTGCCAGCAGCCCCGGGAGTCGGACAGATACGCAGTATTTT.